This is a list of T cell receptor beta chains from one sample in a study of T cell responses to AZD1222 COVID-19 vaccine. Here immunoSEQ multiplex PCR was the method, and the copy in TCRdb shows in-frame clones only, minus some. The data contain about 120,000 clones, around 92% of them singletons. Sequencing was performed on peripheral blood, taken on day 0 of AZD1222 vaccination. The receptor source for this set is an adult in good health. Each CDR3 is given with its conserved first and last residue. A D gene is named only where the DNA matches it firmly. The size of a clone is reported for some rows only, either as once, few or many, or as a class for expanded clones.

d_gene | len | j_gene | v_gene | abundance | CDR3aa | CDR3nt
- | 15 | TRBJ1-1 | TRBV27 | - | CASSLIPHVNTEAFF | TGTGCCAGCAGTTTAATTCCCCATGTGAACACTGAAGCTTTCTTT
- | 15 | TRBJ2-3 | TRBV5-1 | - | CASSLGTAHTDTQYF | TGCGCCAGCAGCTTGGGGACTGCCCACACAGATACGCAGTATTTT
- | 18 | TRBJ2-7 | TRBV6-6 | - | CASSPNTNRQSGAYEQYF | TGTGCCAGCAGTCCTAATACAAACCGACAGTCGGGAGCCTACGAGCAGTACTTC
- | 14 | TRBJ2-5 | TRBV4-2 | - | CASSQASREETQYF | TGTGCCAGCAGCCAAGCGAGCAGGGAAGAGACCCAGTACTTC
TRBD2 | 16 | TRBJ2-7 | TRBV11-2 | - | CASSLEGREATYEQYF | TGTGCCAGCAGCTTAGAGGGACGGGAGGCAACCTACGAGCAGTACTTC
- | 13 | TRBJ2-7 | TRBV19 | - | CASSREYGYEQYF | TGTGCCAGTAGCCGGGAGTATGGCTACGAGCAGTACTTC
- | 16 | TRBJ2-1 | TRBV18 | - | CASSPPQAIAYNEQFF | TGTGCCAGCTCACCACCGCAGGCTATAGCCTACAATGAGCAGTTCTTC
- | 14 | TRBJ1-2 | TRBV7-9 | once | CASNPDSTNYGYTF | TGTGCCAGCAACCCGGACAGTACTAACTATGGCTACACCTTC
- | 11 | TRBJ2-2 | TRBV9 | - | CASSVSGELFF | TGTGCCAGCAGCGTCTCTGGGGAGCTGTTTTTT
- | 14 | TRBJ2-1 | TRBV9 | - | CASSVERGHNEQFF | TGTGCCAGCAGCGTAGAGCGAGGCCACAATGAGCAGTTCTTC
TRBD2 | 14 | TRBJ2-5 | TRBV6-5 | - | CASRGSGSRETQYF | TGTGCCAGCAGAGGTAGCGGGAGTCGAGAGACCCAGTACTTC
- | 14 | TRBJ2-3 | TRBV7-2 | once | CASSSMTGADTQYF | TGTGCCAGCAGCTCGATGACGGGTGCAGATACGCAGTATTTT
- | 12 | TRBJ2-2 | TRBV6-5 | - | CASTSLTGELFF | TGTGCCAGCACTTCCCTTACCGGGGAGCTGTTTTTT
- | 13 | TRBJ1-4 | TRBV28 | - | CASSLYSNEKLFF | TGTGCCAGCAGTTTATATTCCAATGAAAAACTGTTTTTT
TRBD1 | 15 | TRBJ1-3 | TRBV5-1 | - | CASSGQGNSGNTIYF | TGCGCCAGCAGCGGACAGGGGAACTCTGGAAACACCATATATTTT
TRBD2 | 15 | TRBJ2-1 | TRBV19 | - | CASRGLAEVYNEQFF | TGTGCCAGTAGGGGACTAGCGGAGGTATACAATGAGCAGTTCTTC
- | 19 | TRBJ2-5 | TRBV28 | - | CASRLNILRFGGYEETQYF | TGTGCCAGCAGACTTAATATACTCCGCTTTGGGGGGTACGAAGAGACCCAGTACTTC
TRBD1 | 15 | TRBJ1-6 | TRBV9 | - | CASSDTGGANSPLHF | TGTGCCAGCAGTGATACAGGGGGCGCAAATTCACCCCTCCACTTT
TRBD1 | 22 | TRBJ1-3 | TRBV30 | - | CAWSVRVVVAGGFLSSGNTIYF | TGTGCCTGGAGTGTTAGGGTCGTTGTGGCAGGGGGCTTTCTCAGCTCTGGAAACACCATATATTTT
TRBD1 | 14 | TRBJ2-1 | TRBV28 | - | CASCRDRTYNEQFF | TGTGCCAGCTGTCGGGACAGGACCTACAATGAGCAGTTCTTC
- | 14 | TRBJ1-1 | TRBV7-2 | - | CASSLEFRTEQAFF | TGTGCCAGCAGCTTAGAATTTAGGACGGAGCAAGCTTTCTTT
- | 10 | TRBJ1-5 | TRBV27 | - | CAIGVQPQHF | TGTGCCATTGGGGTCCAGCCCCAGCATTTT
TRBD2 | 18 | TRBJ2-2 | TRBV5-4 | - | CASSLGLAGGLDTGELFF | TGTGCCAGCAGCTTGGGGTTAGCGGGAGGGTTGGACACCGGGGAGCTGTTTTTT
- | 17 | TRBJ2-7 | TRBV28 | few | CASSLLTGEGISYEQYF | TGTGCCAGCAGTTTACTGACAGGGGAGGGCATCTCCTACGAGCAGTACTTC
TRBD1 | 14 | TRBJ1-1 | TRBV29-1 | - | CSAPGTGVNTEAFF | TGCAGCGCCCCCGGGACAGGGGTGAACACTGAAGCTTTCTTT
- | 14 | TRBJ2-3 | TRBV6-4 | - | CASSDSSLTDTQYF | TGTGCCAGCAGTGACTCAAGCCTCACAGATACGCAGTATTTT
- | 11 | TRBJ2-1 | TRBV10-3 | - | CAISDLGEQFF | TGTGCCATCAGTGATTTAGGTGAGCAGTTCTTC
- | 19 | TRBJ2-1 | TRBV14 | once | CASSQALRGPTRSYNEQFF | TGTGCCAGCAGCCAAGCGTTGCGGGGGCCTACCCGCTCCTACAATGAGCAGTTCTTC
TRBD1 | 21 | TRBJ1-3 | TRBV15 | - | CATSRDYAEAGQPISGNTIYF | TGTGCCACCAGCAGAGATTACGCGGAAGCGGGACAGCCTATCTCTGGAAACACCATATATTTT
TRBD1 | 16 | TRBJ1-5 | TRBV4-1 | - | CASSGSRQGDNQPQHF | TGCGCCAGCAGCGGTTCTCGACAGGGGGACAATCAGCCCCAGCATTTT
- | 11 | TRBJ1-2 | TRBV7-8 | - | CASSVGYGYTF | TGTGCCAGCAGCGTCGGATATGGCTACACCTTC
- | 14 | TRBJ1-2 | TRBV14 | - | CASSQPPDYYGYTF | TGTGCCAGCAGCCAACCCCCAGACTACTATGGCTACACCTTC
- | 14 | TRBJ2-5 | TRBV30 | - | CAWSVGGVLETQYF | TGTGCCTGGAGTGTTGGGGGAGTCCTTGAGACCCAGTACTTC
- | 14 | TRBJ2-1 | TRBV19 | - | CASRQLGPYNEQFF | TGTGCCAGTAGGCAACTCGGGCCTTACAATGAGCAGTTCTTC
TRBD2 | 19 | TRBJ2-2 | TRBV7-3 | - | CASSPGLAGSTRQRGELFF | TGTGCCAGCAGCCCCGGACTAGCGGGTTCAACTCGTCAACGGGGGGAGCTGTTTTTT
- | 12 | TRBJ2-7 | TRBV5-1 | - | CASSSSSYEQYF | TGCGCCAGCAGCTCCTCGTCCTACGAGCAGTACTTC